Each of the 20 T cell receptor beta chains below was sequenced from the same sample in a study of CD8+ T cells in alopecia areata. The study team obtained lesional scalp punch biopsies and peripheral blood from alopecia areata patients. It was cDNA, reverse transcribed from extracted RNA, that served as the sequencing template. Assay used: immunoSEQ multiplex PCR; TCRdb lists only in-frame clones, some missing. This sample has more than 10,000 clones, with around 59% found just once. The sequencing used skin, collected at week 0. The source of these receptors is a human donor with alopecia areata.

A few counts support this clone. The chain is built from TRBV10-3 and TRBJ1-1; perhaps TRBD1 as D (6 bases). CDR1 ENHRY and CDR2 SYGVKD come from the germline V gene. Trimming stripped 3 bases from V and 4 bases from J, with 15 bases between. There are 15 residues in the CDR3. DNA for the CDR3: TGTGCCATCAGTGACCGGGGGCGAGGTCGCACTGAAGCTTTCTTT. Amino acids: CAISDRGRGRTEAFF.

This chain uses TRBV7-2 with TRBJ2-7, with D uncertain. V gave up 4 bases and J gave up 3 bases, with 16 bases separating them. Germline lookup yields CDR1 SGHTA and CDR2 FQGNSA. This CDR3 has 15 residues. CDR3: CASSSLQPPYYEQYF. Written as DNA, the CDR3 is TGTGCCAGCAGCTCCCTCCAACCACCCTACTACGAGCAGTACTTC.

V is TRBV2 and J is TRBJ1-2, with TRBD1 matching 8 bases. The CDR3 is made up of 12 amino acids. The V and J ends lost 3 bases and 7 bases, in that order; junction bases with no gene match: 1. In germline, CDR1 is SNHLY, CDR2 FYNNEI. The CDR3 loop is CASSDRGLGYTF. CDR3 nucleotides: TGTGCCAGCAGTGACAGGGGGCTTGGCTACACCTTC. The full variable domain, its missing parts supplied by reference TRBV2 and TRBJ1-2, is EPEVTQTPSHQVTQMGQEVILRCVPISNHLYFYWYRQILGQKVEFLVSFYNNEISEKSEIFDDQFSVERPDGSNFTLKIRSTKLEDSAMYFCASSDRGLGYTFGSGTRLTVV.

The J gene is TRBJ2-6, the V gene TRBV5-1; D perhaps matches TRBD1 (5 bases). Trimming cost V 1 base and J 0 bases, with 17 bases left between them. Germline lookup yields CDR1 SGHRS and CDR2 YFSETQ. This CDR3 is built from 19 residues. The CDR3 DNA reads TGCGCCAGCAGCTTGTTGGCTGACAGCCAAATCTCTGGGGCCAACGTCCTGACTTTC. Protein product: CASSLLADSQISGANVLTF. Supplemented by reference TRBV5-1 and TRBJ2-6, the full variable domain reads KAGVTQTPRYLIKTRGQQVTLSCSPISGHRSVSWYQQTPGQGLQFLFEYFSETQRNKGNFPGRFSGRQFSNSRSEMNVSTLELGDSALYLCASSLLADSQISGANVLTFGAGSRLTVL.

The rearrangement uses TRBV6-5 and TRBJ2-7; tentatively, D is TRBD2 (6 bases). The CDR3 runs 12 residues. Trimming shortened V by 6 bases and J by 6 bases, and 12 bases separated the two germline ends. Germline CDR1 is MNHEY and CDR2 is SVGAGI. The CDR3 bases are TGTGCCAGCAGCGCGACCGGGGGCGAGCAGTACTTC. Residues: CASSATGGEQYF.

The V gene is TRBV7-9, the J gene TRBJ2-7; possibly TRBD2 for D (5 bases). V was trimmed by 4 bases and J by 4 bases, leaving 17 bases between them. Germline lookup yields CDR1 SEHNR and CDR2 FQNEAQ (reference sequence). The CDR3 contains 15 residues. The CDR3 sequence: CASSSGARGSYEQYF. The CDR3 bases are TGTGCCAGCAGCTCCGGTGCCCGGGGAAGTTACGAGCAGTACTTC.

This clone was observed once. The V gene is TRBV23-1, the J gene TRBJ2-3; 7 positions agree with TRBD1. TRBV23-1 is designated an ORF whose function remains uncertain. V gave up 2 bases and J gave up 3 bases; unmatched junction bases: 17. The CDR3 runs to 19 residues. As DNA, the CDR3 is TGCGCCAGCAGTCAACACAGGGGTTACGAGGTGGTTCAAACAGATACGCAGTATTTT. Translated: CASSQHRGYEVVQTDTQYF.

The gene calls are TRBV28 and TRBJ1-1, with 10 nucleotides matching TRBD1. Per germline, CDR1 MDHEN and CDR2 SYDVKM. This CDR3 is 16 amino acids long. V gave up 6 bases and J gave up 4 bases; unmatched junction bases: 11. The CDR3 loop reads CASRQAPGQGSTEAFF. The DNA for the CDR3 is TGTGCCAGCAGACAAGCACCGGGACAGGGGAGCACTGAAGCTTTCTTT.

The chain recombines TRBV4-2 with TRBJ1-2; no definite D call. The V gene's germline CDR1 is LGHNA and CDR2 YNFKEQ. This CDR3 has 16 amino acids. The V end was cut by 7 bases, the J end by 0 bases, with 18 bases between. The CDR3 bases are TGTGCCAGCACTCATGGTTTAACCCTAGCTAACTATGGCTACACCTTC. Amino acid sequence: CASTHGLTLANYGYTF.

This clone was counted once. V is TRBV5-5 and J is TRBJ1-4, with 7 bases identical to TRBD1. The CDR3 consists of 16 residues. V shed 4 bases, J shed 8 bases, and the junction held 14 bases outside the gene matches. Germline V lookup: CDR1 SGHKS, CDR2 YYEKEE (reference sequence). The CDR3, as DNA: TGTGCCAGCAGCAACCCCGATGGAGGGGGCCGGGAAAAACTGTTTTTT. Translation gives CASSNPDGGGREKLFF.

This clone was found a few times. CDR3 amino acids: CASSEFWSSYNEQFF. CDR3 sequence (DNA): TGTGCCAGCAGTGAATTTTGGAGCTCCTACAATGAGCAGTTCTTC. The chain uses TRBV2 and TRBJ2-1; D not resolved. Germline CDR1 is SNHLY and CDR2 is FYNNEI. This CDR3 spans 15 amino acids. The V end lost 2 bases, the J end lost 0 bases, and 8 bases lay between the germline ends.

The chain links TRBV2 to TRBJ2-3; the D gene is possibly TRBD2 (5 bases). The length of the CDR3 is 13 residues. The germline CDR1 and CDR2 sequences are SNHLY and FYNNEI. V was clipped by 8 bases and J by 0 bases, with 9 bases between them. CDR3 DNA: TGTGCCAGCGAGGGCGATAGCACAGATACGCAGTATTTT. Its protein is CASEGDSTDTQYF. Based on the CDR3 plus reference TRBV2 and TRBJ2-3, the full variable domain is EPEVTQTPSHQVTQMGQEVILRCVPISNHLYFYWYRQILGQKVEFLVSFYNNEISEKSEIFDDQFSVERPDGSNFTLKIRSTKLEDSAMYFCASEGDSTDTQYFGPGTRLTVL.

This clone has only a few counts. The rearrangement joins TRBV5-5 to TRBJ2-7; D possibly corresponds to TRBD2 (6 bases). This CDR3 region has 13 residues. CDR1 is SGHKS, CDR2 YYEKEE, per germline (reference sequence). V lost 5 bases, J lost 1 base, and 10 bases lay in between. The CDR3 sequence: CASRPDYSYEQYF. CDR3 coding DNA: TGTGCCAGCAGACCGGACTATTCCTACGAGCAGTACTTC.

The J gene is TRBJ2-2, the V gene TRBV7-8; 10 bases fit TRBD2. The CDR3 contains 14 residues. Germline V gene data show CDR1 as SGHVS and CDR2 as FQNEAQ. V lost 4 bases, J lost 9 bases, and 5 bases stayed unmatched. The chain's CDR3 is CASSSGLATWELFF. As DNA, the CDR3 is TGTGCCAGCAGCTCGGGACTAGCGACCTGGGAGCTGTTTTTT.

This chain joins TRBV5-1 and TRBJ2-1, with D perhaps assigned TRBD1 or TRBD2 (6 bases each). Trimming cost V 3 bases and J 10 bases, with 17 bases left between them. The germline CDR1 and CDR2 sequences are SGHRS and YFSETQ. The CDR3 is 14 residues long. In DNA, the CDR3 is TGCGCCAGCAGCTCAAAATCCGGGGGCCTCGAGCAGTTCTTC. Translated, it gives CASSSKSGGLEQFF.

V and J are TRBV30 and TRBJ2-1; 11 nucleotides line up with TRBD2. Germline CDR1 is GTSNPN and CDR2 is SVGIG (reference sequence). The V segment lost 8 bases and the J segment 4 bases; nucleotides outside the gene matches: 7. The length of the CDR3 is 14 residues. In DNA, the CDR3 is TGTGCCCTTAGCGGGGGGGCCTGGTACAATGAGCAGTTCTTC. Protein: CALSGGAWYNEQFF. Looking up the rest from reference TRBV30 and TRBJ2-1 gives the full variable domain: SQTIHQWPATLVQPVGSPLSLECTVEGTSNPNLYWYRQAAGRGLQLLFYSVGIGQISSEVPQNLSASRPQDRQFILSSKKLLLSDSGFYLCALSGGAWYNEQFFGPGTRLTVL.

The chain employs TRBV7-9 and TRBJ1-1; maybe TRBD1 (5 bases). The CDR3 is 13 residues long. The V end was cut by 2 bases, the J end by 5 bases, with 9 bases between. CDR1 and CDR2 (germline): SEHNR, FQNEAQ (reference sequence). CDR3 region: CASSLSEGTEAFF. CDR3 coding DNA: TGTGCCAGCAGCTTAAGCGAGGGGACTGAAGCTTTCTTT.

The chain is built from TRBV6-6 and TRBJ1-2; weak D call: TRBD1 (6 bases). V was trimmed by 0 bases and J by 4 bases, leaving 9 bases between them. Germline CDR1 and CDR2: MNHNY and SVGAGI (reference sequence). The CDR3 covers 14 residues. The CDR3 here is CASSYSGQTYGYTF. The CDR3, as DNA: TGTGCCAGCAGTTACTCTGGACAGACCTATGGCTACACCTTC.

This chain uses TRBV29-1 with TRBJ2-5; D is tentatively TRBD1 or TRBD2 (5 bases each). Germline loops: CDR1 SQVTM, CDR2 ANQGSEA. The length of the CDR3 is 12 residues. Trimming removed 7 bases at V and 4 bases at J, with 13 bases between. The CDR3 DNA reads TGCAGCGGGGGGTCCGGGGCAGAGACCCAGTACTTC. Protein sequence: CSGGSGAETQYF.

The chain recombines TRBV6-1 with TRBJ2-7, with 10 bases identical to TRBD2. CDR1 MNHNS and CDR2 SASEGT come from the germline V gene. CDR3 length: 14 residues. Trimming cost V 1 base and J 7 bases; bases outside gene matches: 4. The CDR3 DNA is TGTGCCAGCAGTGAAGGGCTAGCGGGAGAGGAGCAGTACTTC. Its translation is CASSEGLAGEEQYF.